Listed here are 10 T cell receptor beta chains from one sample, sequenced in a study of blood T cell repertoires in acute mononucleosis. The protocol was immunoSEQ multiplex PCR, while the TCRdb copy is restricted to in-frame clones and leaves out a portion. Of some 2,000 clones in the sample, over 25% were seen once. Time point defined: acute infectious mononucleosis, at clinical presentation within 2 weeks of symptom onset (visit 1). This material consisted of EBV YVL epitope tetramer+ CD8+ T cells sorted from PBMCs, taken during acute infectious mononucleosis. As for subset: CD8 T cells binding a tetramer with EBV BRLF1 109-117 peptide (YVL-BR). The receptors stem from a man aged 18 to 35 with infectious mononucleosis caused by EBV.

This clone was seen many times. The chain links TRBV5-4 to TRBJ2-3; no reliable D call. CDR3 length equals 15 residues. Germline V gene lookup returns CDR1 SGHNT and CDR2 YYREEE (reference sequence). Trimming removed 5 bases from V and 9 bases from J, with 22 bases in between. The CDR3 region has the DNA TGTGCCAGCAGTGCCCTACTTGGGTCAGCGTCGACGCAGTATTTT. This codes for CASSALLGSASTQYF.

This clone counts as large. The chain links TRBV29-1 to TRBJ2-1; D is ambiguous. The CDR3 has 13 residues. Trimming stripped 5 bases from V and 6 bases from J, with 14 bases between. Looked up from germline, CDR1 is SQVTM and CDR2 is ANQGSEA. The CDR3 sequence is CSVLVAPTNEQFF. The CDR3 DNA reads TGCAGCGTTCTAGTAGCCCCGACCAATGAGCAGTTCTTC.

Points on this clone: The junction departs from germline at one end; a sequencing error may be responsible. The chain is built from TRBV28 and TRBJ2-5, with D maybe TRBD2 (6 bases). The CDR3 is 16 residues long. Per germline, CDR1 MDHEN and CDR2 SYDVKM. CDR3 in DNA: TGTGCCGGCAGTTTATTTGTCGGGAGCGGCGAAGAGGCCCAGTACTTC. As protein: CAGSLFVGSGEEAQYF.

The V call is TRBV9, the J call TRBJ2-1, with D unclear. Trimming stripped 5 bases from V and 9 bases from J, with 12 bases between. The CDR3 has 12 amino acids. Germline V gene sequence: CDR1 SGDLS, CDR2 YYNGEE. In nucleotides, the CDR3 is TGTGCCAGCAGTTTATATTCCAGTGAGCAGTTCTTC. As protein: CASSLYSSEQFF.

Concerning this clone itself: This is likely an artifact of a read error, given a far larger clone one base away. V is TRBV6-9 and J is TRBJ1-5, with a tentative D call TRBD1 (6 bases). Germline V lookup: CDR1 MNHGY, CDR2 SVAAGI. The V end was cut by 6 bases, the J end by 7 bases, with 19 bases between. CDR3 size: 15 residues. Written as DNA, the CDR3 is TGTGCCAGCAGAACCCTGTCGGGGGGCGGCCAGCCCCAGCATTTT. Translation gives CASRTLSGGGQPQHF.

Comment on this clone: Other DNA variants within this sample encode the same CDR3. V and J are TRBV6-5 and TRBJ2-3; D uncertain. This CDR3 is 14 amino acids long. V shed 5 bases and J shed 9 bases, with 18 bases lying between them. The V gene's germline CDR1 is MNHEY and CDR2 SVGAGI. CDR3 sequence reads: CASSALGSASTQYF. The DNA for the CDR3 is TGTGCCAGCAGTGCCCTAGGGTCAGCGTCGACGCAGTATTTT.

This chain connects TRBV19 to TRBJ2-7, with D hard to call. CDR1 is LNHDA, CDR2 SQIVND, per germline (reference sequence). This CDR3 has 15 amino acids. Trimming removed 5 bases at V and 3 bases at J, with 17 bases between. CDR3 nucleotide sequence: TGTGCCAGTAGTCCGCATTGGAGTAGATACTACGAGCAGTACTTC. This sequence encodes CASSPHWSRYYEQYF.

Points on this clone: One end of the junction is discordant with germline, which a read error may explain. This chain links TRBV10-3 with TRBJ2-5; the D is unclear. The J call is in doubt because the DNA end fits TRBJ2-7 better. CDR3 length: 13 residues. Per the germline V gene, CDR1 is ENHRY and CDR2 is SYGVKD. CDR3 nucleotide sequence: TGTGCCAGCAGTGGCCCGGGTTGGGACGAGCAGTACTTC. It yields the protein CASSGPGWDEQYF.

This clone was found a few times. Its ends do not fully match the called genes, so a read error is possible. V usage is TRBV6-5 and J usage is TRBJ2-3; D not resolved. Germline V gene lookup returns CDR1 MNHEY and CDR2 SVGAGI. The CDR3 runs to 15 residues. CDR3 amino acids: CACSGLLGSASTQYF. The CDR3 DNA is TGTGCCTGCAGTGGCCTACTTGGGTCAGCGTCGACGCAGTATTTT.

A few counts support this clone. This probably arose from a read error, given a far larger clone one base away. The V gene is TRBV5-6, the J gene TRBJ2-3; D ambiguous. V lost 3 bases and J 4 bases, leaving 15 bases between the germline ends. The germline V gene has CDR1 SGHDT and CDR2 YYEEEE. The CDR3 totals 15 residues. Here the CDR3 DNA reads TGTGCCAGCAGCTCCACGCTAGGCGGCGCAGATACGCAGTATTTT. Translated: CASSSTLGGADTQYF.